The 30 T cell receptor beta chains given below trace back to one sample, sequenced in a study of T cells after yellow fever vaccination. TCRdb re-called the 5' RACE reads through MiXCR, storing one row per CDR3 protein. This sample carries 300,000 or so distinct CDR3 sequences, around 6.8% of them seen once, and the ten largest clones take about 18%. Sequenced material: PBMCs, taken roughly seven weeks after the first yellow fever vaccination. These receptors were collected from a man between 18 and 35 years old who received the YFV17D yellow fever vaccine.

The chain recombines TRBV4-1 with TRBJ1-2; TRBD1 matches at 8 bases. Trimming removed 3 bases from V and 5 bases from J; junction bases left unmatched: 5. Germline V lookup: CDR1 MGHRA, CDR2 YSYEKL. The CDR3 has 14 amino acids. CDR3 nucleotide sequence: TGCGCCAGCAGCCACAACAGGGGGGGATATGGCTACACCTTC. Residues: CASSHNRGGYGYTF.

The CDR3 reads CASSYGPRTEAFF. The CDR3 DNA is TGTGCCAGCAGTTACGGGCCCCGAACTGAAGCTTTCTTT. The gene calls are TRBV6-2 or TRBV6-3 and TRBJ1-1, with D uncertain. The CDR3 covers 13 residues. From germline, CDR1 is MNHEY and CDR2 SVGEGT. Trimming removed 2 bases from V and 5 bases from J, with 9 bases in between.

This clonotype was seen at least ten times. This chain connects TRBV5-1 to TRBJ1-6; the match to TRBD1 covers 7 bases. From germline, CDR1 is SGHRS and CDR2 YFSETQ. CDR3 length: 14 residues. J lost 7 bases, V lost 6 bases, and 7 bases had no gene match. CDR3 DNA sequence: TGCGCCAGCAACCGGGACAGTATGAATTCACCCCTCCACTTT. It is translated as CASNRDSMNSPLHF.

The J gene is TRBJ2-7, the V gene TRBV6-2 or TRBV6-3; TRBD1 is a possible D gene (5 bases). CDR3 length: 13 residues. V was cut by 6 bases and J by 7 bases, with 16 bases left in between. The germline V gene encodes CDR1 MNHEY and CDR2 SVGEGT. In nucleotides, the CDR3 is TGTGCCAGCAGGGCAGGATGGGGCTGGGAGCAGTACTTC. Translation: CASRAGWGWEQYF.

This clonotype appeared a few times. V usage is TRBV5-1 and J usage is TRBJ2-5; 8 bases fit TRBD2. Germline loops: CDR1 SGHRS, CDR2 YFSETQ. V lost 0 bases and J lost 4; bases outside the gene matches: 11. The CDR3 has 17 residues. CDR3 bases: TGCGCCAGCAGCTTGGCCGCGCGGGGGGACGACCGAGAGACCCAGTACTTC. Translated, it gives CASSLAARGDDRETQYF. The whole variable domain, remainder taken from reference TRBV5-1 and TRBJ2-5, is KAGVTQTPRYLIKTRGQQVTLSCSPISGHRSVSWYQQTPGQGLQFLFEYFSETQRNKGNFPGRFSGRQFSNSRSEMNVSTLELGDSALYLCASSLAARGDDRETQYFGPGTRLLVL.

This clonotype was observed a few times. This rearrangement joins TRBV25-1 to TRBJ2-3; 7 positions agree with TRBD1. The germline gives CDR1 MGHDK, CDR2 SYGVNS. The CDR3 loop spans 15 amino acids. Trimming removed 3 bases from V and 6 bases from J; junction bases left unmatched: 9. The CDR3 DNA reads TGTGCCAGCAGTGAGCCAGGGGGAACGGGGGATACGCAGTATTTT. Protein sequence: CASSEPGGTGDTQYF.

This clonotype occurred many times. The chain is built from TRBV5-1 and TRBJ2-7; TRBD1 or TRBD2 may be the D gene (5 bases each). The CDR3 length is 14 residues. V shed 4 bases and J shed 0 bases, with 11 bases lying between them. Germline CDR1 is SGHRS and CDR2 is YFSETQ. The CDR3 spells CASSAPGHSYEQYF. Here the CDR3 DNA reads TGCGCCAGCAGCGCCCCGGGGCACTCCTACGAGCAGTACTTC.

This clonotype showed up just a few times. This chain uses TRBV5-1 with TRBJ1-4; 8 bases fit TRBD1. Germline V gene lookup returns CDR1 SGHRS and CDR2 YFSETQ. This CDR3 is 15 amino acids long. Unmatched junction bases numbered 3, after V lost 0 bases and J lost 5 bases. CDR3 sequence (DNA): TGCGCCAGCAGCTTGGAGAGGACAGGGAATGAAAAACTGTTTTTT. Encoded protein: CASSLERTGNEKLFF.

Many counts were recorded for this clonotype. The chain employs TRBV7-9 and TRBJ2-7, with D perhaps being TRBD1 or TRBD2 (5 bases each). Per the germline V gene, CDR1 is SEHNR and CDR2 is FQNEAQ (reference sequence). V shed 8 bases and J shed 2 bases, with 13 bases lying between them. This CDR3 is built from 13 residues. CDR3 amino acids: CASCRGSAYEQYF. DNA for the CDR3: TGTGCCAGCTGCCGGGGCAGTGCCTACGAGCAGTACTTC.

Only a few counts were recorded for this clonotype. Sequence at one end of the junction differs from germline and may be a read error. V gene TRBV15 combines with J gene TRBJ1-1; tentatively, D is TRBD1 (5 bases). From germline, CDR1 is LNHNV and CDR2 YYDKDF (reference sequence). The CDR3 runs 12 residues. The CDR3 nucleotides read TGTGCCACCAGCAGAGATCATATCGGGGCGGATTTT. This codes for CATSRDHIGADF.

The V gene is TRBV29-1, the J gene TRBJ1-2, with unresolved D. V was pared by 0 bases and J by 5 bases, with 7 bases between. Germline CDR1 is SQVTM and CDR2 is ANQGSEA. This CDR3 has 12 amino acids. CDR3 DNA sequence: TGCAGCGTTGAAGACAGAGGTTATGGCTACACCTTC. Amino acid sequence: CSVEDRGYGYTF.

A word on this clonotype: A much larger clone lies a single base off, so this may be a read error. The rearrangement links TRBV11-2 to TRBJ1-1, with 7 bases matching TRBD1. There are 14 residues in the CDR3. J gave up 1 base and V 7 bases, and 6 bases lay outside the gene matches. The germline V gene has CDR1 SGHAT and CDR2 FQNNGV. CDR3 in DNA: TGTGCCAGCACCTTCACAGGGGCGAACACTGAAGCTTTCTTT. Protein sequence: CASTFTGANTEAFF.

Many counts were recorded for this clonotype. The rearrangement uses TRBV20-1 and TRBJ1-1; 7 bases line up with TRBD1. The CDR3 covers 13 residues. The V segment lost 6 bases and the J segment 3 bases; nucleotides outside the gene matches: 7. Germline V gives CDR1 DFQATT, CDR2 SNEGSKA (reference sequence). The CDR3 region is CSAADRADTEAFF. The CDR3 DNA reads TGCAGTGCCGCCGACAGGGCGGACACTGAAGCTTTCTTT.

The chain has TRBV7-9 and TRBJ2-7; no clear D. Trimming shortened V by 1 base and J by 0 bases, and 7 bases separated the two germline ends. The CDR3 is 14 residues long. Germline loops: CDR1 SEHNR, CDR2 FQNEAQ (reference sequence). The CDR3 region is CASSLGQSSYEQYV. The CDR3 DNA is TGTGCCAGCAGCTTAGGGCAGAGCTCCTACGAGCAGTACGTC.

This clonotype was picked up a small number of times. The chain carries TRBV10-3 and TRBJ2-3, with a weak D call TRBD2 (6 bases). V shed 7 bases and J shed 0 bases, with 20 bases lying between them. The CDR3 has 17 amino acids. CDR1 ENHRY and CDR2 SYGVKD come from the germline V gene. The CDR3 here is CAIKGWAGSESTDTQYF. For the CDR3, the DNA is TGTGCCATCAAGGGGTGGGCGGGGAGCGAAAGCACAGATACGCAGTATTTT.

This clonotype was seen a few times. The V gene is TRBV2, the J gene TRBJ1-6, with TRBD1 as a possible D gene (5 bases). Trimming removed 7 bases at V and 6 bases at J, with 16 bases between. From germline, CDR1 is SNHLY and CDR2 FYNNEI. This CDR3 has 15 residues. The CDR3 sequence is CASKSMGPRNSPLHF. CDR3 coding DNA: TGTGCCAGCAAGTCTATGGGACCGCGTAATTCACCCCTCCACTTT. The full variable domain, rest sourced from reference TRBV2 and TRBJ1-6, is EPEVTQTPSHQVTQMGQEVILRCVPISNHLYFYWYRQILGQKVEFLVSFYNNEISEKSEIFDDQFSVERPDGSNFTLKIRSTKLEDSAMYFCASKSMGPRNSPLHFGNGTRLTVT.

The CDR3 here is CASSVDPSGGFSYNEQFF. The CDR3, as DNA: TGTGCCAGCAGCGTAGATCCTAGCGGGGGATTCTCCTACAATGAGCAGTTCTTC. The gene calls are TRBV9 and TRBJ2-1; 10 bases align to TRBD2. J was trimmed by 0 bases and V by 0 bases; bases with no gene match: 6. The CDR3 totals 18 residues. Germline V gene lookup returns CDR1 SGDLS and CDR2 YYNGEE.

The chain has TRBV7-6 and TRBJ1-2, with D unresolved. The V gene lost 5 bases and the J gene lost 5 bases, with 9 bases spanning the gap. Germline-derived CDR1 and CDR2 are SGHVS and FNYEAQ. CDR3 size: 12 residues. The CDR3 loop is CASSDPGYGYTF. CDR3 bases: TGTGCCAGCAGCGATCCAGGATATGGCTACACCTTC.

This clonotype was counted many times. The rearrangement uses TRBV7-3 and TRBJ1-2; D gene unclear. V was trimmed by 3 bases and J by 7 bases, leaving 12 bases between them. This CDR3 is built from 13 residues. CDR1 and CDR2 (germline): SGHTA, FQGTGA. CDR3 coding DNA: TGTGCCAGCAGCTTTTCGCGAGAGAGTGGCTACACCTTC. It translates to CASSFSRESGYTF. Drawing the rest from reference TRBV7-3 and TRBJ1-2, the complete variable domain is GAGVSQTPSNKVTEKGKYVELRCDPISGHTALYWYRQSLGQGPEFLIYFQGTGAADDSGLPNDRFFAVRPEGSVSTLKIQRTERGDSAVYLCASSFSRESGYTFGSGTRLTVV.

V is TRBV12-3 or TRBV12-4 and J is TRBJ1-1; unclear D gene. V shed 2 bases and J shed 5 bases, with 15 bases lying between them. The CDR3 length is 15 residues. CDR3 protein: CASSLMRPPGTEAFF. Here the CDR3 DNA reads TGTGCCAGCAGTTTAATGCGTCCACCGGGGACTGAAGCTTTCTTT.

V and J are TRBV29-1 and TRBJ1-1; D not certain. Deletions cut 6 bases from V and 3 bases from J, with 8 bases between. From germline, CDR1 is SQVTM and CDR2 ANQGSEA. The CDR3 is 11 residues long. The CDR3 spells CSVWWDTEAFF. DNA of the CDR3: TGCAGCGTCTGGTGGGACACTGAAGCTTTCTTT.

This sequence joins TRBV7-4 and TRBJ1-1; D gene uncertain. Germline V gene data show CDR1 as SGHVT and CDR2 as SQSDAQ. There are 14 residues in the CDR3. Trimming shortened V by 4 bases and J by 2 bases, and 11 bases separated the two germline ends. The CDR3 DNA is TGTGCCAGCAGCTACGTAGATTTCAACACTGAAGCTTTCTTT. Its protein product is CASSYVDFNTEAFF.

This chain uses TRBV7-9 with TRBJ2-5; D may be TRBD1 (5 bases). The CDR3 spans 14 residues. V dropped 7 bases and J dropped 3 bases, with 15 bases sitting between them. CDR1 SEHNR and CDR2 FQNEAQ come from the germline V gene (reference sequence). CDR3 bases: TGTGCCAGCATCCGGCAGGGATCGGAAGAGACCCAGTACTTC. Translated, it gives CASIRQGSEETQYF.

A few counts support this clonotype. The chain has TRBV27 and TRBJ2-1, with unresolved D. From germline, CDR1 is MNHEY and CDR2 SMNVEV (reference sequence). The CDR3 extends over 12 amino acids. CDR3 sequence (DNA): TGTGCTTGGGGAAGCTCCTACAATGAGCAGTTCTTC. It codes for CAWGSSYNEQFF.

There are many counts of this clonotype. V gene TRBV5-1 combines with J gene TRBJ2-3, with 8 bases lining up with TRBD2. Per the germline V gene, CDR1 is SGHRS and CDR2 is YFSETQ. The ends lost 0 bases at V and 4 bases at J; junction bases unmatched: 1. This CDR3 has 14 residues. The CDR3 DNA sequence: TGCGCCAGCAGCTTGGAGCGGGGGCCAGATACGCAGTATTTT. It encodes CASSLERGPDTQYF.

The chain joins TRBV7-6 to TRBJ2-1, with D maybe TRBD2 (6 bases). The germline V gene has CDR1 SGHVS and CDR2 FNYEAQ. The CDR3 covers 14 residues. The V and J ends lost 5 bases and 5 bases respectively, with 13 bases between them. CDR3 loop: CASSPFPGDNEQFF. CDR3 DNA sequence: TGTGCCAGCAGCCCTTTCCCGGGGGACAATGAGCAGTTCTTC.

This clonotype has more than one count but fewer than ten. The CDR3 DNA reads as TGTGCCAGCAGCTTACCGGGACACGGCTCCTACGAGCAGTACTTC. Protein product: CASSLPGHGSYEQYF. The chain employs TRBV7-9 and TRBJ2-7; weak D call: TRBD1 (6 bases). V was clipped by 2 bases and J by 0 bases, with 11 bases between them. Germline lookup yields CDR1 SEHNR and CDR2 FQNEAQ (reference sequence). This CDR3 is 15 amino acids long.

This clonotype was seen a few times. The chain joins TRBV20-1 to TRBJ2-7, with 7 bases aligning to TRBD2. The V gene end was trimmed by 3 bases and the J gene end by 6 bases; junction bases not matched to a gene: 8. The germline V gene has CDR1 DFQATT and CDR2 SNEGSKA (reference sequence). CDR3 length: 13 amino acids. CDR3 bases: TGCAGTGCTAGTTCCTGGGAGGGAGGCGAGCAGTACTTC. Translated, it gives CSASSWEGGEQYF.

The sample holds a few counts of this clonotype. The genes are TRBV9 and TRBJ2-6; no definite D call. CDR1 and CDR2 from the germline V gene are SGDLS and YYNGEE. CDR3 size: 15 residues. Trimming removed 3 bases from V and 0 bases from J, with 7 bases in between. The CDR3 sequence: CASSGGRSGANVLTF. CDR3 nucleotides: TGTGCCAGCAGCGGTGGCCGCTCTGGGGCCAACGTCCTGACTTTC.

V gene TRBV7-9 combines with J gene TRBJ2-2; 14 bases align to TRBD2. Germline assignment: CDR1 SEHNR and CDR2 FQNEAQ (reference sequence). V dropped 4 bases and J dropped 6; count of bases not matched to a gene: 4. The CDR3 totals 16 residues. CDR3 loop: CASSSAGLAGAGELFF. The CDR3 nucleotides read TGTGCCAGCAGCTCGGCGGGACTAGCGGGGGCCGGGGAGCTGTTTTTT.